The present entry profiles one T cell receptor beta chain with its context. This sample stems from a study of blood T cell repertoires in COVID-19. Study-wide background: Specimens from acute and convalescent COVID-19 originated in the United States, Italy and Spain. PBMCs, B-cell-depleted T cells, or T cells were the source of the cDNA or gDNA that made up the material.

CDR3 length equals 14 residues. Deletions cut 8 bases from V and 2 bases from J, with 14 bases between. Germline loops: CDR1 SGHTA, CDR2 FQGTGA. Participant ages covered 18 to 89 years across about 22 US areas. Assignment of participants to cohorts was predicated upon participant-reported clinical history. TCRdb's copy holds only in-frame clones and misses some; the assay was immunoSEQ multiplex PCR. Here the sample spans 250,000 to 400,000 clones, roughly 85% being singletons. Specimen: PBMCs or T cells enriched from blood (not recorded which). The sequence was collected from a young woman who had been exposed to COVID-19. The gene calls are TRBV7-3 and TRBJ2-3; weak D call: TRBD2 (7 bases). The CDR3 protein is CASSPGGVTDTQYF. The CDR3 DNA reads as TGTGCCAGCTCCCCGGGGGGCGTCACAGATACGCAGTATTTT.